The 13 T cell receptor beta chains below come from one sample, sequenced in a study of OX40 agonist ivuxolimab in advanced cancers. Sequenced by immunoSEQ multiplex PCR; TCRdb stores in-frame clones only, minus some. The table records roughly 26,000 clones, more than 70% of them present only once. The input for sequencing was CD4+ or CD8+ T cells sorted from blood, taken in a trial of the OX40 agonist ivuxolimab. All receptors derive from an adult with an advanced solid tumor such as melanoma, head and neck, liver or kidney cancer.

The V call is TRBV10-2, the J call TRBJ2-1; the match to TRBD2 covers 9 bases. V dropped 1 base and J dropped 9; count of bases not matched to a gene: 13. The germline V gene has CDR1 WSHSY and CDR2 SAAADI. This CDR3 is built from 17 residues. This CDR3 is CASSELTRLAGSVEQFF. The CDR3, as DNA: TGCGCCAGCAGTGAGTTAACCCGGCTAGCGGGATCGGTTGAGCAGTTCTTC.

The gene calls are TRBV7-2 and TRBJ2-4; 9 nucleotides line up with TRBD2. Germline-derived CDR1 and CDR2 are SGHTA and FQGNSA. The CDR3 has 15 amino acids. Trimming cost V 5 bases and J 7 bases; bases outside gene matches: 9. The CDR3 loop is CASSPGTSLWNIQYF. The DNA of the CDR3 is TGTGCCAGCAGCCCCGGGACTAGCCTATGGAACATTCAGTACTTC.

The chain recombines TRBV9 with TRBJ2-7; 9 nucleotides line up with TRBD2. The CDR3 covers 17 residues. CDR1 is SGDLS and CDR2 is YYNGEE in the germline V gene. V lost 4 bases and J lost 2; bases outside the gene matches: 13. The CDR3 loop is CASSPRGSGGSAYEQYF. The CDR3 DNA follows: TGTGCCAGCAGCCCCCGTGGTAGCGGGGGTTCCGCCTACGAGCAGTACTTC.

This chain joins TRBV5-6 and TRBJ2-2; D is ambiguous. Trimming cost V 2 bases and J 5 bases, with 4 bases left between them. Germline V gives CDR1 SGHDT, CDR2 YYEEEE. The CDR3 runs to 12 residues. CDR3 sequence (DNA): TGTGCCAGCAGCTTCATAACCGGGGAGCTGTTTTTT. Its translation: CASSFITGELFF. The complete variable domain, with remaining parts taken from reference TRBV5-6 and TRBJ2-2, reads DAGVTQSPTHLIKTRGQQVTLRCSPKSGHDTVSWYQQALGQGPQFIFQYYEEEERQRGNFPDRFSGHQFPNYSSELNVNALLLGDSALYLCASSFITGELFFGEGSRLTVL.

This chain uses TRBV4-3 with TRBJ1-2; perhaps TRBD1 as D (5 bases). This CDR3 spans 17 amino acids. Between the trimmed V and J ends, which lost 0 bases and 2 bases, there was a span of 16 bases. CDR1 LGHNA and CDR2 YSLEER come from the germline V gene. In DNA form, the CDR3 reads TGCGCCAGCAGCCAAGATCTGGGAGCAGGGAGGAACTATGGCTACACCTTC. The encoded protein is CASSQDLGAGRNYGYTF.

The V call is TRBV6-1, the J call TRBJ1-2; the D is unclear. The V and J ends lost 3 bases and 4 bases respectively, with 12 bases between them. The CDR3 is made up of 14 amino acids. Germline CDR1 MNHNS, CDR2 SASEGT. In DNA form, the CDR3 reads TGTGCCAGCAGTGACAGGTATAGCGCCTATGGCTACACCTTC. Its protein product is CASSDRYSAYGYTF.

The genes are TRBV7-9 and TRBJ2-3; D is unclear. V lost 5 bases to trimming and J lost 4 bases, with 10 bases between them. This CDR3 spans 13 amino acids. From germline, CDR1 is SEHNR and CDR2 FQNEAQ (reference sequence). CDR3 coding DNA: TGTGCCAGCAGCCCCGGAACTCCAGATACGCAGTATTTT. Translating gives CASSPGTPDTQYF.

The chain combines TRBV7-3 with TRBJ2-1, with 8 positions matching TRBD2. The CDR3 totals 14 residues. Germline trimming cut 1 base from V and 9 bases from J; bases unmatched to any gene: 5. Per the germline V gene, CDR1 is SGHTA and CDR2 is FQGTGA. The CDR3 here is CASSLIGGASEQFF. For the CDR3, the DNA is TGTGCCAGCAGCTTAATCGGGGGGGCATCTGAGCAGTTCTTC.

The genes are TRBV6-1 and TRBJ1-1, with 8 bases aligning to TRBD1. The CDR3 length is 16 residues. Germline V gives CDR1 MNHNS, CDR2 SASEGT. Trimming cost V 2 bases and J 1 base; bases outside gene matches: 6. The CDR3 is CASSEPPGGRNTEAFF. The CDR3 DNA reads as TGTGCCAGCAGTGAACCCCCAGGGGGCAGGAACACTGAAGCTTTCTTT.

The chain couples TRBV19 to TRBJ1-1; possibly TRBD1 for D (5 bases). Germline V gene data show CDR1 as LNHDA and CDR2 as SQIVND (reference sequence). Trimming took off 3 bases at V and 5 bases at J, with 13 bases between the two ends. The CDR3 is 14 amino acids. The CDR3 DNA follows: TGTGCCAGTAGTATTGGGGGGAGGGGAACTGAAGCTTTCTTT. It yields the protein CASSIGGRGTEAFF.

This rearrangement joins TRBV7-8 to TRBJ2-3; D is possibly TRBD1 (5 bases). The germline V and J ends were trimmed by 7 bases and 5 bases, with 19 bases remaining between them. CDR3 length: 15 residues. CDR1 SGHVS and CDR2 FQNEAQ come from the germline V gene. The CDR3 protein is CASNSQKQVGDTQYF. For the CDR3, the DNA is TGTGCCAGCAACTCCCAAAAACAGGTCGGAGATACGCAGTATTTT. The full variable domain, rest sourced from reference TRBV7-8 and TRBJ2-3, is GAGVSQSPRYKVAKRGQDVALRCDPISGHVSLFWYQQALGQGPEFLTYFQNEAQLDKSGLPSDRFFAERPEGSVSTLKIQRTQQEDSAVYLCASNSQKQVGDTQYFGPGTRLTVL.

CDR3 DNA: TGTGCCAGCAGCAATGTGGGGGCAGAGACCCAGTACTTC. It translates to CASSNVGAETQYF. The chain carries TRBV7-2 and TRBJ2-5; the D gene is possibly TRBD1 (6 bases). CDR1 and CDR2 (germline): SGHTA, FQGNSA. V gave up 5 bases and J gave up 4 bases, with 11 bases separating them. This CDR3 region has 13 residues.

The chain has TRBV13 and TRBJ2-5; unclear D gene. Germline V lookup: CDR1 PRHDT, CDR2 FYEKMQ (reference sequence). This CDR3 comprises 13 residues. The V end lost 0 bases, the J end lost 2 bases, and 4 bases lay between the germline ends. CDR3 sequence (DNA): TGTGCCAGCAGCTTAGGGCAGCAAGAGACCCAGTACTTC. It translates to CASSLGQQETQYF.